The 3 T cell receptor beta chains in this list originate from one sample, sequenced in a study of blood T cell repertoires in COVID-19. Some clones are missing from TCRdb's copy, which holds only in-frame ones; the method was immunoSEQ multiplex PCR. This table holds around 470,000 clones, roughly 89% found once. The material sequenced was peripheral blood. The source of these receptors is a man in his late teens or twenties with COVID-19, enrolled during active disease.

The chain joins TRBV2 to TRBJ1-2; possibly TRBD1 for D (6 bases). The germline gives CDR1 SNHLY, CDR2 FYNNEI. The CDR3 is made up of 14 amino acids. V lost 6 bases and J lost 1, with 12 bases in between. CDR3 sequence reads: CASRATGHNYGYTF. In DNA, the CDR3 is TGTGCCAGCAGGGCTACGGGACATAACTATGGCTACACCTTC.

The J gene is TRBJ1-5, the V gene TRBV18, with D hard to call. Germline V CDR1 and CDR2: KGHSH, LQKENI. V was shortened by 4 bases and J by 1 base, with 11 bases between the two germline ends. The CDR3 has 15 residues. CDR3 residues: CASSLKSLSNQPQHF. The CDR3 DNA follows: TGTGCCAGCTCACTGAAGAGTTTGAGCAATCAGCCCCAGCATTTT.

The gene calls are TRBV6-5 and TRBJ2-6; D gene uncertain. Trimming pared 2 bases from V and 0 bases from J, leaving 8 bases between. Germline V lookup: CDR1 MNHEY, CDR2 SVGAGI. The CDR3 length is 16 residues. Here the CDR3 DNA reads TGTGCCAGCAGTTACCAGATCCGCTCTGGGGCCAACGTCCTGACTTTC. Translation: CASSYQIRSGANVLTF.